These 9 T cell receptor beta chains share one sample of origin, sequenced in a study of T cells in Graves' hyperthyroidism and ophthalmopathy. RNA transcripts gave rise to amplified TCR beta CDR3 regions. First-round RT-PCR targeting the TCR CDR3 was performed with the HTBI primer set. TCRdb fed the multiplex PCR reads into MiXCR, producing one record per CDR3 protein. The sample records roughly 400,000 distinct CDR3 sequences, more than 20% being singletons. The sequencing sample was made of blood. The receptors were gathered from a man aged 45-65 years with Graves' hyperthyroidism.

The sample holds many counts of this clonotype. V usage is TRBV2 and J usage is TRBJ2-7, with a possible D match to TRBD2 (5 bases). The CDR3 runs to 12 residues. Germline CDR1 SNHLY, CDR2 FYNNEI. Trimming removed 7 bases from V and 3 bases from J, with 10 bases in between. CDR3: CASKVASYEQYF. For the CDR3, the DNA is TGTGCCAGCAAGGTAGCGAGCTACGAGCAGTACTTC.

A word on this clonotype: One end of the junction fails to match germline, which may point to a read error. This rearrangement joins TRBV30 to TRBJ2-3, with 7 bases lining up with TRBD2. Germline V gene data show CDR1 as GTSNPN and CDR2 as SVGIG (reference sequence). This CDR3 contains 13 residues. In DNA, the CDR3 is TGTGCCCGGAGTCTCGCGGGAGTGGATACGCAGTATTTT. Translation: CARSLAGVDTQYF.

The V gene is TRBV19, the J gene TRBJ2-5; TRBD1 matches 8 bases. CDR1 is LNHDA, CDR2 SQIVND, per germline (reference sequence). The V segment lost 4 bases and the J segment 2 bases; nucleotides outside the gene matches: 3. The CDR3 runs 14 residues. The CDR3 loop is CASSTYRGQETQYF. Written as DNA, the CDR3 is TGTGCCAGTAGTACGTACAGGGGGCAAGAGACCCAGTACTTC.

The CDR3: CSARDSAGYYNEQFF. CDR3 nucleotides: TGCAGTGCTAGAGATTCAGCTGGATACTACAATGAGCAGTTCTTC. The chain combines TRBV20-1 with TRBJ2-1, with D hard to call. Germline CDR1 DFQATT, CDR2 SNEGSKA (reference sequence). CDR3 length: 15 residues. With 0 bases removed from V and 3 bases from J, the gap between germline ends came to 12 bases.

This clonotype has ten or more counts. This chain connects TRBV7-3 to TRBJ2-2; 10 bases line up with TRBD2. This CDR3 contains 15 residues. The J segment lost 1 base and the V segment lost 4 bases, leaving 0 bases of the junction unmatched. CDR1 SGHTA and CDR2 FQGTGA come from the germline V gene. CDR3 protein: CASSSSGRNTGELFF. DNA of the CDR3: TGTGCCAGCAGCTCTAGCGGGAGGAACACCGGGGAGCTGTTTTTT.

The chain recombines TRBV27 with TRBJ2-7; unclear D gene. Trimming took off 2 bases at V and 6 bases at J, with 11 bases between the two ends. The length of the CDR3 is 13 residues. The V gene's germline CDR1 is MNHEY and CDR2 SMNVEV (reference sequence). CDR3 sequence: CASSLTHLAEQYF. DNA for the CDR3: TGTGCCAGCAGTTTAACTCACCTCGCCGAGCAGTACTTC.

The sample holds many counts of this clonotype. The rearrangement uses TRBV7-9 and TRBJ2-3; a weak D match, TRBD2 (6 bases). Germline CDR1 and CDR2: SEHNR and FQNEAQ (reference sequence). The CDR3 spans 12 residues. V was clipped by 5 bases and J by 5 bases, with 8 bases between them. The CDR3 DNA follows: TGTGCCAGCAGCCACGGGGGAGATACGCAGTATTTT. It specifies CASSHGGDTQYF.

This chain uses TRBV10-3 with TRBJ2-7; possibly TRBD1 for D (6 bases). This CDR3 has 15 amino acids. Germline lookup yields CDR1 ENHRY and CDR2 SYGVKD. Between the trimmed V and J ends, which lost 0 bases and 4 bases, there was a span of 13 bases. The CDR3 region is CAISESETGPYEQYF. The DNA of the CDR3 is TGTGCCATCAGTGAGTCGGAGACAGGACCTTACGAGCAGTACTTC.

The rearrangement links TRBV28 to TRBJ2-7; D may be TRBD1 (6 bases). The CDR3 has 15 amino acids. The V gene's germline CDR1 is MDHEN and CDR2 SYDVKM. V lost 1 base, J lost 6 bases, and 16 bases lay in between. The CDR3 nucleotides read TGTGCCAGCAGTTTATTCCCAGGGGAAGGGGTCGAGCAGTACTTC. This gives the protein CASSLFPGEGVEQYF.